These 19 T cell receptor beta chains originate from one sample sequenced in a study of response to subunit inactivated influenza vaccine. TCRdb itself ran the RT-PCR reads through MiXCR, one entry per CDR3 protein. The sample includes over 800,000 distinct CDR3 sequences, 20% to 25% of them seen just once. Here the sequenced sample was PBMCs from blood, taken 5 days after vaccination. The receptors come from a man between 50 and 59 years old who received an inactivated influenza vaccine.

This clonotype was seen a handful of times. CDR3 in DNA: TGTGCCAGCAGCCCGACAGGGGAGGGCACTGAAGCTTTCTTT. Residues: CASSPTGEGTEAFF. The chain has TRBV6-2 or TRBV6-3 and TRBJ1-1, with 8 bases identical to TRBD1. This CDR3 is 14 amino acids long. Germline values: CDR1 MNHEY, CDR2 SVGEGT. Germline trimming cut 6 bases from V and 4 bases from J; bases unmatched to any gene: 7.

This chain uses TRBV6-2 or TRBV6-3 with TRBJ2-1; TRBD2 might be the D (6 bases). The CDR3 length is 15 residues. Trimming cost V 4 bases and J 4 bases, with 14 bases left between them. Germline assignment: CDR1 MNHEY and CDR2 SVGEGT. The DNA of the CDR3 is TGTGCCAGCAGTTTAGGGGACTTCCGATACAATGAGCAGTTCTTC. This translates into CASSLGDFRYNEQFF.

This chain connects TRBV3-1 to TRBJ2-7, with 8 bases lining up with TRBD2. Germline values: CDR1 LGHDT, CDR2 YNNKEL (reference sequence). The CDR3 has 15 amino acids. The V segment lost 4 bases and the J segment 4 bases; nucleotides outside the gene matches: 9. The DNA for the CDR3 is TGTGCCAGCAGCCGAGACTTACTAGCGGATTACGAGCAGTACTTC. Its translation is CASSRDLLADYEQYF.

The chain couples TRBV14 to TRBJ1-3, with D hard to call. Looked up from germline, CDR1 is SGHDN and CDR2 is FVKESK. Trimming pared 6 bases from V and 2 bases from J, leaving 8 bases between. The CDR3 is 13 residues long. The CDR3, as DNA: TGTGCCAGCAGTCAGAGGACTGGAAACACCATATATTTT. Its protein is CASSQRTGNTIYF.

This clonotype was observed a few times. The V and J genes are TRBV5-1 and TRBJ2-5; 7 nucleotides align to TRBD2. CDR1 SGHRS and CDR2 YFSETQ come from the germline V gene. After removal of 3 bases from V and 5 bases from J, the junction contained 19 bases not matched to a gene. The CDR3 is made up of 18 amino acids. CDR3 DNA sequence: TGCGCCAGCAGCTCCGGTATCACAGTGGGGACTATCCTCGAGACCCAGTACTTC. The encoded protein is CASSSGITVGTILETQYF.

This clonotype has just one count. The chain recombines TRBV5-1 with TRBJ2-1; 8 positions agree with TRBD1. The CDR3 contains 19 residues. The germline V gene has CDR1 SGHRS and CDR2 YFSETQ. V lost 1 base to trimming and J lost 0 bases; unmatched junction nucleotides: 12. CDR3 DNA sequence: TGCGCCAGCAGCTTGACCCCTGGAAGGACAGGGAGCTCCTACAATGAGCAGTTCTTC. Its protein is CASSLTPGRTGSSYNEQFF. Variable domain in full (rest from reference TRBV5-1 and TRBJ2-1): KAGVTQTPRYLIKTRGQQVTLSCSPISGHRSVSWYQQTPGQGLQFLFEYFSETQRNKGNFPGRFSGRQFSNSRSEMNVSTLELGDSALYLCASSLTPGRTGSSYNEQFFGPGTRLTVL.

This clonotype has more than one count but fewer than ten. The chain is built from TRBV10-2 and TRBJ2-5, with TRBD2 as a possible D gene (5 bases). Germline V gene lookup returns CDR1 WSHSY and CDR2 SAAADI. There are 15 residues in the CDR3. V was trimmed by 4 bases and J by 2 bases, leaving 14 bases between them. The CDR3 here is CASSAVERDQETQYF. CDR3 in DNA: TGCGCCAGCAGTGCCGTAGAGAGGGATCAAGAGACCCAGTACTTC.

This clonotype was counted between two and nine times. The J gene is TRBJ2-7, the V gene TRBV5-1; TRBD2 matches 10 bases. The J segment lost 0 bases and the V segment lost 4 bases, leaving 4 bases of the junction unmatched. The CDR3 has 15 amino acids. The V gene's germline CDR1 is SGHRS and CDR2 YFSETQ. Here the CDR3 DNA reads TGCGCCAGCAGCACCGTAGCGGGAGGCTCCTACGAGCAGTACTTC. Translating it yields CASSTVAGGSYEQYF.

This chain links TRBV12-3 or TRBV12-4 with TRBJ2-7; a possible D gene is TRBD2 (5 bases). The CDR3 is made up of 14 amino acids. V dropped 3 bases and J dropped 1 base, with 10 bases sitting between them. The CDR3 spells CASSFARRSYEQYF. CDR3 coding DNA: TGTGCCAGCAGTTTTGCCAGGAGGTCCTACGAGCAGTACTTC.

The rearrangement uses TRBV7-2 and TRBJ2-2; D not certain. V was cut by 3 bases and J by 0 bases, with 11 bases left in between. The CDR3 loop spans 16 amino acids. Per the germline V gene, CDR1 is SGHTA and CDR2 is FQGNSA. The CDR3 DNA reads as TGTGCCAGCAGCTTTCGGGTAATCGCGAACACCGGGGAGCTGTTTTTT. Amino acid sequence: CASSFRVIANTGELFF.

This clonotype has more than one count but fewer than ten. J is TRBJ2-1 and V is TRBV15; no definite D call. The ends were cut back, 0 bases at V and 7 bases at J, with 10 bases in the middle. This CDR3 has 14 amino acids. Germline V CDR1 and CDR2: LNHNV, YYDKDF (reference sequence). The CDR3 nucleotides read TGTGCCACCAGCAGAGATAGGGTTTTGAATGAGCAGTTCTTC. Its translation: CATSRDRVLNEQFF.

This chain joins TRBV6-2 or TRBV6-3 and TRBJ2-7; maybe TRBD1 (6 bases). Trimming pared 5 bases from V and 2 bases from J, leaving 10 bases between. Germline V CDR1 and CDR2: MNHEY, SVGEGT. CDR3 length: 13 amino acids. The CDR3 DNA reads TGTGCCAGCAGTAACCGGGACACCTACGAGCAGTACTTC. Translation gives CASSNRDTYEQYF.

Only a few counts were recorded for this clonotype. This chain connects TRBV20-1 to TRBJ2-2; 7 bases are a match to TRBD1. Germline CDR1 and CDR2: DFQATT and SNEGSKA (reference sequence). This CDR3 has 16 residues. The V and J ends lost 1 base and 4 bases, in that order; junction bases with no gene match: 9. CDR3 amino acids: CSARVFGTGATGELFF. CDR3 nucleotides: TGCAGTGCTAGAGTCTTCGGTACAGGGGCCACCGGGGAGCTGTTTTTT.

This clonotype turned up a few times. This chain connects TRBV12-3 or TRBV12-4 to TRBJ1-2; D is unresolved. This CDR3 spans 13 amino acids. V shed 2 bases and J shed 4 bases, with 8 bases lying between them. CDR3 in DNA: TGTGCCAGCAGTTTAACAGAGCTCTATGGCTACACCTTC. Residues: CASSLTELYGYTF.

This chain joins TRBV6-5 and TRBJ2-7; TRBD2 matches 10 bases. The CDR3 has 16 amino acids. The V segment lost 5 bases and the J segment 2 bases; nucleotides outside the gene matches: 9. Germline V gives CDR1 MNHEY, CDR2 SVGAGI. For the CDR3, the DNA is TGTGCCAGCAGTAACCTAGCGGGAGCCCCACCCTACGAGCAGTACTTC. It yields the protein CASSNLAGAPPYEQYF.

The table lists this clonotype with a few counts. The CDR3 DNA follows: TGCGCCAGCAGCTTAGGGGGGACAGGGGTACACGAGCAGTACTTC. Protein product: CASSLGGTGVHEQYF. V usage is TRBV5-1 and J usage is TRBJ2-7; 10 bases line up with TRBD1. The CDR3 consists of 15 residues. V was clipped by 2 bases and J by 5 bases; unmatched bases: 7. Germline CDR1 is SGHRS and CDR2 is YFSETQ.

The V and J genes are TRBV28 and TRBJ2-5; D is ambiguous. The germline CDR1 and CDR2 sequences are MDHEN and SYDVKM. V was shortened by 3 bases and J by 4 bases, with 12 bases between the two germline ends. CDR3 length: 14 residues. The DNA of the CDR3 is TGTGCCAGCAGTTTGCCGCTAGTGGGAGAGACCCAGTACTTC. Residues: CASSLPLVGETQYF.

This clonotype was found a few times. This rearrangement joins TRBV4-3 to TRBJ2-7; weak D call: TRBD2 (5 bases). V dropped 3 bases and J dropped 3 bases, with 9 bases sitting between them. Looked up from germline, CDR1 is LGHNA and CDR2 is YSLEER. CDR3 length equals 13 residues. The CDR3 DNA sequence: TGCGCCAGCAGCCATTTTCGGGACTACGAGCAGTACTTC. Amino acid sequence: CASSHFRDYEQYF.

This rearrangement joins TRBV5-1 to TRBJ2-1, with D possibly matching TRBD1 (5 bases). The V gene's germline CDR1 is SGHRS and CDR2 YFSETQ. Trimming removed 1 base at V and 3 bases at J, with 14 bases between. CDR3 length: 16 residues. CDR3 amino acids: CASSLSFGHRYNEQFF. The CDR3 region has the DNA TGCGCCAGCAGCTTGAGCTTCGGACACCGCTACAATGAGCAGTTCTTC.